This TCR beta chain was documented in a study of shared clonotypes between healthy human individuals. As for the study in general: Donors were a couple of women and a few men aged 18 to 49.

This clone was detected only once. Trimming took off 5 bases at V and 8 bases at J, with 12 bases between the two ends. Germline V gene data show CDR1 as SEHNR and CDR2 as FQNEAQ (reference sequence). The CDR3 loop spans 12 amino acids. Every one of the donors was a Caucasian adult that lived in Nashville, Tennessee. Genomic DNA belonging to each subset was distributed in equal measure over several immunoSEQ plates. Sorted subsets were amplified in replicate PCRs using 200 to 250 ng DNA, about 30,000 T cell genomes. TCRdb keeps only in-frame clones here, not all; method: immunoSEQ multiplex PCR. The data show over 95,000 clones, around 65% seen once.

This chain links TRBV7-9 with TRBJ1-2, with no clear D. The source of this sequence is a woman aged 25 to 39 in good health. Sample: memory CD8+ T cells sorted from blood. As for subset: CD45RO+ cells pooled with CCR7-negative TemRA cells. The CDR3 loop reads CASSARVGGYTF. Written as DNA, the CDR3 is TGTGCCAGCAGCGCTAGGGTTGGCGGCTACACCTTC.